The entry below describes one T cell receptor (beta chain). In germline, CDR1 is SGHTA, CDR2 FQGNSA. This CDR3 comprises 14 residues. V was clipped by 4 bases and J by 1 base; unmatched bases: 4. The data were produced by immunoSEQ multiplex PCR, yet TCRdb's version contains in-frame clones alone and is incomplete. Of 13,000 or so clones in the sample, about three quarters are singletons; the top ten hold 40% to 50%. These data belong to a study of blood T cell repertoires in COVID-19. The sample was peripheral blood. The receptor was isolated from a woman older than 75 with acute or convalescent COVID-19. The chain combines TRBV7-2 with TRBJ2-7; TRBD1 matches at 7 bases. The CDR3 is CASSSQGLSYEQYF. CDR3 nucleotides: TGTGCCAGCAGCTCACAGGGGTTGTCCTACGAGCAGTACTTC.